This TCR beta chain was identified in a study of molecular identifiers for immune sequencing clone quantification. General study points: Highly expanded clones may be undercounted when identical TCR molecules share barcodes.

This clonotype was picked up a small number of times. The antigen remains unidentified. Both previously described methods and listed TCR primers were employed to make bulk TCR libraries. Via MiXCR, TCRdb re-called the PCR reads, giving one row per CDR3 protein. The sample lists a few hundred thousand distinct CDR3 sequences, about a quarter occurring once. This CDR3 is 14 amino acids long. V lost 10 bases and J 4 bases, leaving 16 bases between the germline ends. Naive CD8 T cells, phenotype CD8+CD4-CCR7+CD45RA+, were sorted. The chain has TRBV12-3 or TRBV12-4 and TRBJ2-2, with D unresolved. The sequenced material came from naive CD8+ T cells from blood, with Jurkat cell RNA spiked in. Subset of the sample: FACS-sorted CD8+CD4-CCR7+CD45RA+ naive T cells. This TCR was recovered from a human donor in good health. Some libraries in this study had Jurkat cell RNA spiked in. This CDR3 is CAINSPWSTGELFF. The CDR3 DNA sequence: TGTGCCATCAACAGCCCATGGTCCACCGGGGAGCTGTTTTTT.